This passage covers 28 T cell receptor beta chains from one sample sequenced in a study of cytomegalovirus exposure and HLA in healthy donors (TCRdb year 2017). Library generation was performed with the immunoSEQ multiplex PCR assay. TCRdb limited this immuneACCESS table to in-frame rearrangements with V and J called. A share of clones is missing; checked studies link under half to unresolved V genes, and the rest is unexplained. This sample holds 200,000 or so clones; roughly 80% were observed only once. Clones ranked in the top ten supply roughly 5.5% of the sample. Sequenced sample: PBMCs. These receptors were taken from a woman aged 18-29 years in good health and CMV-seronegative.

V gene TRBV11-1 combines with J gene TRBJ2-1, with D possibly being TRBD2 (5 bases). Germline V lookup: CDR1 SGHAT, CDR2 FQDESV (reference sequence). The length of the CDR3 is 15 residues. V lost 5 bases and J lost 7, with 18 bases in between. Written as DNA, the CDR3 is TGTGCCAGCAGCCCAGCTCGGGGAGTAGTAAATGAGCAGTTCTTC. Residues: CASSPARGVVNEQFF.

The chain has TRBV4-1 and TRBJ1-2; 8 bases are a match to TRBD1. The CDR3 loop spans 15 amino acids. V gave up 0 bases and J gave up 6 bases; unmatched junction bases: 6. CDR1 is MGHRA, CDR2 YSYEKL, per germline. The CDR3 is CASSQEHRGGNGYTF. The CDR3 nucleotides read TGCGCCAGCAGCCAAGAACACAGGGGGGGGAATGGCTACACCTTC.

CDR3 loop: CASSGLLLTSGKGSLHEQYF. The CDR3 bases are TGTGCCAGCAGCGGACTTTTATTGACTAGCGGGAAGGGGTCTCTCCACGAGCAGTACTTC. The chain recombines TRBV14 with TRBJ2-7; 11 bases line up with TRBD2. The V segment lost 5 bases and the J segment 5 bases; nucleotides outside the gene matches: 23. The CDR3 length is 20 residues. Germline V gene lookup returns CDR1 SGHDN and CDR2 FVKESK. The whole variable domain, remainder taken from reference TRBV14 and TRBJ2-7, is EAGVTQFPSHSVIEKGQTVTLRCDPISGHDNLYWYRRVMGKEIKFLLHFVKESKQDESGMPNNRFLAERTGGTYSTLKVQPAELEDSGVYFCASSGLLLTSGKGSLHEQYFGPGTRLTVT.

This sequence joins TRBV27 and TRBJ2-7, with D tentatively TRBD1 or TRBD2 (5 bases each). Trimming took 6 bases from V and 6 from J, leaving 18 bases between them. The CDR3 totals 14 residues. Germline lookup yields CDR1 MNHEY and CDR2 SMNVEV (reference sequence). CDR3 sequence (DNA): TGTGCCAGCAGGACGGAGATCCTGAGGGGCGAGCAGTACTTC. This translates into CASRTEILRGEQYF.

This clone was found once. The V and J genes are TRBV28 and TRBJ2-2, with 7 bases matching TRBD2. In germline, CDR1 is MDHEN, CDR2 SYDVKM. V lost 1 base and J lost 10; bases outside the gene matches: 9. This CDR3 is 15 amino acids long. The CDR3 bases are TGTGCCAGCAGTTTATTTCTAGCGGCAGTGGAGGAGCTGTTTTTT. Translating it yields CASSLFLAAVEELFF.

The rearrangement links TRBV19 to TRBJ2-2, with a tentative D call TRBD2 (5 bases). In germline, CDR1 is LNHDA, CDR2 SQIVND (reference sequence). CDR3 length: 14 residues. Trimming removed 9 bases from V and 1 base from J, with 12 bases in between. CDR3 coding DNA: TGTGCCAGCGAGCGGAGAAGGAACACCGGGGAGCTGTTTTTT. Translation gives CASERRRNTGELFF.

This sequence joins TRBV6-6 and TRBJ1-1; 8 positions match TRBD1. V trimming: 6 bases; J trimming: 11 bases; junction bases outside the gene matches: 5. The CDR3 is made up of 11 amino acids. CDR1 is MNHNY and CDR2 is SVGAGI in the germline V gene (reference sequence). CDR3 region: CASRNQGAAFF. CDR3 nucleotides: TGTGCCAGCAGGAATCAGGGGGCCGCTTTCTTT.

This chain joins TRBV28 and TRBJ1-1; 7 positions match TRBD1. This CDR3 has 17 amino acids. V was clipped by 5 bases and J by 1 base; unmatched bases: 13. The germline gives CDR1 MDHEN, CDR2 SYDVKM. The CDR3 here is CASSPWDSGGQNTEAFF. In DNA, the CDR3 is TGTGCCAGCAGTCCGTGGGACAGTGGCGGTCAGAACACTGAAGCTTTCTTT.

This chain links TRBV27 with TRBJ2-1; TRBD1 matches 7 bases. Germline V gene lookup returns CDR1 MNHEY and CDR2 SMNVEV (reference sequence). Germline trimming cut 4 bases from V and 0 bases from J; bases unmatched to any gene: 3. The CDR3 totals 15 residues. The CDR3 sequence: CASSSQGSSYNEQFF. In nucleotides, the CDR3 is TGTGCCAGCAGTTCACAGGGGAGCTCCTACAATGAGCAGTTCTTC.

The chain couples TRBV6-5 to TRBJ1-2; 7 bases align to TRBD1. This CDR3 has 15 amino acids. Per germline, CDR1 MNHEY and CDR2 SVGAGI. Trimming at V came to 0 bases and at J to 8 bases, leaving 9 bases not matched to a gene. The DNA of the CDR3 is TGTGCCAGCAGTTACTCCGACAGGGTATTTGTGGGCTACACCTTC. This translates into CASSYSDRVFVGYTF.

This chain connects TRBV5-1 to TRBJ1-6; D is perhaps TRBD1 (5 bases). This CDR3 comprises 15 residues. Germline CDR1 is SGHRS and CDR2 is YFSETQ. Trimming removed 4 bases from V and 7 bases from J, with 15 bases in between. The CDR3: CASSLTDRPNSPLHF. For the CDR3, the DNA is TGCGCCAGCAGCCTGACTGACAGACCGAATTCACCCCTCCACTTT.

This clone turned up a few times. This sample also contains other DNA sequences that code for the same CDR3. Here the CDR3 reads CASSLAQGTEAFF. The CDR3 DNA follows: TGCGCCAGCAGCTTGGCCCAAGGCACTGAAGCTTTCTTT. The gene calls are TRBV5-1 and TRBJ1-1, with D uncertain. CDR1 and CDR2 (germline): SGHRS, YFSETQ. The CDR3 contains 13 residues. Trimming pared 0 bases from V and 4 bases from J, leaving 7 bases between.

CDR3 in amino acids: CASKDRGLIQETQYF. The CDR3, as DNA: TGTGCCAGCAAGGACAGGGGATTAATCCAAGAGACCCAGTACTTC. The chain uses TRBV2 and TRBJ2-5, with 9 nucleotides matching TRBD1. This CDR3 spans 15 amino acids. Germline values: CDR1 SNHLY, CDR2 FYNNEI. V was clipped by 7 bases and J by 1 base; unmatched bases: 7.

The gene calls are TRBV27 and TRBJ1-2; the D gene is possibly TRBD1 (6 bases). V lost 5 bases, J lost 1 base, and 20 bases lay in between. The CDR3 has 17 residues. The germline V gene has CDR1 MNHEY and CDR2 SMNVEV (reference sequence). CDR3 coding DNA: TGTGCCAGCAGTCCCGATCGGGGGCAAGAGTTTAACTATGGCTACACCTTC. This translates into CASSPDRGQEFNYGYTF.

V and J are TRBV29-1 and TRBJ1-4, with TRBD1 as a possible D gene (5 bases). CDR3 length equals 13 residues. Germline V gives CDR1 SQVTM, CDR2 ANQGSEA. V was pared by 5 bases and J by 8 bases, with 15 bases between. CDR3 residues: CSVWGGLGEKLFF. The DNA for the CDR3 is TGCAGCGTTTGGGGGGGATTAGGCGAAAAACTGTTTTTT.

This clone was recorded only once. The chain employs TRBV5-1 and TRBJ2-3, with D uncertain. Germline V gives CDR1 SGHRS, CDR2 YFSETQ. The CDR3 runs to 13 residues. The ends were cut back, 0 bases at V and 6 bases at J, with 8 bases in the middle. In nucleotides, the CDR3 is TGCGCCAGCAGCTTGGGGTTCCGGGATACGCAGTATTTT. Amino acids: CASSLGFRDTQYF.

The CDR3 coding sequence is TGTGCCAGCAGCTTAGAGGCAGGGGGCATTTTCGAGCAGTACTTC. This gives the protein CASSLEAGGIFEQYF. The chain uses TRBV11-2 and TRBJ2-7, with TRBD1 identical over 8 bases. The CDR3 is made up of 15 amino acids. Germline CDR1 is SGHAT and CDR2 is FQNNGV. J was trimmed by 6 bases and V by 0 bases; bases with no gene match: 7.

J is TRBJ2-7 and V is TRBV6-5; D call uncertain. The V gene lost 6 bases and the J gene lost 3 bases, with 6 bases spanning the gap. The CDR3 loop spans 11 amino acids. Germline CDR1 reads MNHEY; CDR2 reads SVGAGI. DNA of the CDR3: TGTGCCAGCAGGGGCAACTACGAGCAGTACTTC. This translates into CASRGNYEQYF.

This chain joins TRBV23-1 and TRBJ1-1; D may be TRBD1 (6 bases). TRBV23-1 is an open reading frame, and its role is uncertain. V was cut by 2 bases and J by 0 bases, with 13 bases left in between. The CDR3 contains 16 residues. This CDR3 is CASSQLGGFVNTEAFF. CDR3 bases: TGCGCCAGCAGTCAACTAGGGGGGTTCGTGAACACTGAAGCTTTCTTT.

This clone showed up just once. V usage is TRBV6-5 and J usage is TRBJ1-2; the D gene is possibly TRBD1 (5 bases). Germline V gives CDR1 MNHEY, CDR2 SVGAGI. The CDR3 runs 12 residues. Trimming pared 7 bases from V and 4 bases from J, leaving 10 bases between. The CDR3 sequence is CASKGLVYGYTF. CDR3 bases: TGTGCCAGCAAGGGGCTGGTCTATGGCTACACCTTC.

This chain links TRBV4-2 with TRBJ2-1, with TRBD2 matching 9 bases. V was pared by 3 bases and J by 8 bases, with 8 bases of the junction left unmatched. The CDR3 has 15 amino acids. Germline CDR1 LGHNA, CDR2 YNFKEQ. In nucleotides, the CDR3 is TGTGCCAGCAGCCAGGCGGGGGGGCCGAGGGATGAGCAGTTCTTC. This sequence encodes CASSQAGGPRDEQFF.

The J gene is TRBJ2-1, the V gene TRBV4-1, with D possibly being TRBD1 or TRBD2 (5 bases each). The CDR3 runs 17 residues. CDR1 and CDR2 (germline): MGHRA, YSYEKL. Deletions cut 1 base from V and 3 bases from J, with 16 bases between. CDR3 residues: CASSQGTGTGNYNEQFF. The CDR3, as DNA: TGCGCCAGCAGCCAAGGAACCGGGACGGGAAACTACAATGAGCAGTTCTTC.

The chain uses TRBV5-1 and TRBJ2-3; D remains unclear. The ends were cut back, 1 base at V and 4 bases at J, with 10 bases in the middle. Germline values: CDR1 SGHRS, CDR2 YFSETQ. The CDR3 length is 14 residues. CDR3 sequence reads: CASSLIPGADTQYF. Here the CDR3 DNA reads TGCGCCAGCAGCTTGATCCCTGGAGCAGATACGCAGTATTTT.

The chain links TRBV27 to TRBJ1-1; perhaps TRBD1 as D (5 bases). The CDR3 covers 15 residues. Per germline, CDR1 MNHEY and CDR2 SMNVEV (reference sequence). Trimming removed 5 bases from V and 6 bases from J, with 19 bases in between. The CDR3 region has the DNA TGTGCCAGCAGTCCAACCTCGCAGGGTTGGGCTGAAGCTTTCTTT. It is translated as CASSPTSQGWAEAFF.

V is TRBV6-1 and J is TRBJ2-2; D remains ambiguous. V shed 1 base and J shed 8 bases, with 5 bases lying between them. The CDR3 is 12 amino acids. Germline loops: CDR1 MNHNS, CDR2 SASEGT. CDR3 protein: CASSEGWGELFF. CDR3 DNA sequence: TGTGCCAGCAGTGAAGGGTGGGGGGAGCTGTTTTTT.

The V call is TRBV7-9, the J call TRBJ1-1; unclear D gene. The V and J ends lost 2 bases and 4 bases respectively, with 14 bases between them. Germline values: CDR1 SEHNR, CDR2 FQNEAQ (reference sequence). There are 15 residues in the CDR3. CDR3 residues: CASSLLGSSRTEAFF. DNA of the CDR3: TGTGCCAGCAGCTTACTCGGCAGTTCGCGCACTGAAGCTTTCTTT.

This rearrangement joins TRBV27 to TRBJ1-4, with D maybe TRBD1 (6 bases). Trimming stripped 4 bases from V and 7 bases from J, with 13 bases between. Germline V gene sequence: CDR1 MNHEY, CDR2 SMNVEV (reference sequence). This CDR3 region has 14 residues. The CDR3 loop is CASSSQGPGEKLFF. In nucleotides, the CDR3 is TGTGCCAGCAGTTCCCAGGGGCCGGGTGAAAAACTGTTTTTT.

The chain is built from TRBV6-5 and TRBJ1-1, with 10 bases that match TRBD1. This CDR3 is 14 amino acids long. Trimming removed 5 bases from V and 4 bases from J; junction bases left unmatched: 4. Germline CDR1 is MNHEY and CDR2 is SVGAGI. Here the CDR3 DNA reads TGTGCCAGCAGTCGTTGGACAGGGGGCACTGAAGCTTTCTTT. Protein sequence: CASSRWTGGTEAFF.